This record looks at one T cell receptor (beta chain) sequence and its context. Its antigen is currently unknown. The source of the sample is a study of blood T cells in healthy people across ages. Overall study findings and caveats: PBMCs were not sorted, which prevented a conclusive comparison of naive versus antigen-experienced cells.

V lost 8 bases and J lost 4, with 15 bases in between. This CDR3 comprises 14 residues. Germline loops: CDR1 MDHEN, CDR2 SYDVKM. Combining a sample-barcoded 5' primer with a J-beta primer mix, a second PCR ran for roughly 7 to 12 cycles. MiXCR was run by TCRdb on the 5' RACE reads, yielding one entry per CDR3 protein. The sample includes about 1.6 million distinct CDR3 sequences, roughly 32% of them seen just once. Ranging in age from about 6 to 95, the donors were healthy Caucasian individuals from Russia. Each sample yielded at least 5.5 micrograms of PBMC total RNA. This receptor was taken from a woman aged 25 to 39 in good health. Material: blood. The chain carries TRBV28 and TRBJ1-3, with D possibly matching TRBD1 (6 bases). CDR3: CASGIRGRGNTIYF. The CDR3 nucleotides are TGTGCCAGCGGAATCCGGGGGCGAGGAAACACCATATATTTT.